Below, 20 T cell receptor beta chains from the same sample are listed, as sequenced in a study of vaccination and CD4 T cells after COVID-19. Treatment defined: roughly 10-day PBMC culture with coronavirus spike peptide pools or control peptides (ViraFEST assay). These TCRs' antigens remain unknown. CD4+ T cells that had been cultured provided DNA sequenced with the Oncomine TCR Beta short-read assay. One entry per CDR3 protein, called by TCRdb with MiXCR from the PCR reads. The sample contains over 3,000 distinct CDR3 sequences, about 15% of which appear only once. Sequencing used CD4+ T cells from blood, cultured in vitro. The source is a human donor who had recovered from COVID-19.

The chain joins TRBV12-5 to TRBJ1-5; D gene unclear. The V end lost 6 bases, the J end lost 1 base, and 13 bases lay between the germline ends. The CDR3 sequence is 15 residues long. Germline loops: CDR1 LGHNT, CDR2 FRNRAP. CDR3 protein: CASGANGGSNQPQHF. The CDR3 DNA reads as TGTGCTAGTGGCGCAAACGGTGGGAGCAATCAGCCCCAGCATTTT.

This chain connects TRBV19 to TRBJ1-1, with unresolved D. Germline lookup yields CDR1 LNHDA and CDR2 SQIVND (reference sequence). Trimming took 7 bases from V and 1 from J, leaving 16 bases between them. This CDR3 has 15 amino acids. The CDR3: CASTLGWQKNTEAFF. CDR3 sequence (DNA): TGTGCCAGTACTCTCGGGTGGCAGAAGAACACTGAAGCTTTCTTT.

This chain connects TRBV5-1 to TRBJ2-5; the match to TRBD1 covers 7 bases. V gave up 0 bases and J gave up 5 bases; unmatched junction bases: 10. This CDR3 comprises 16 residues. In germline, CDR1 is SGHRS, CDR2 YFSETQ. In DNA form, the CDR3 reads TGCGCCAGCAGCTTGGCCGGTATAGGGGGCATGGAGACCCAGTACTTC. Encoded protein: CASSLAGIGGMETQYF.

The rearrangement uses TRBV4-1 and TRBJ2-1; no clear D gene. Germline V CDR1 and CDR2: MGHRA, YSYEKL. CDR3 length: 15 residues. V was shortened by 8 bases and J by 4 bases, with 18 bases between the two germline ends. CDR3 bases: TGCGCCAGCCTCCGCGGACCCCACTCTTACAATGAGCAGTTCTTC. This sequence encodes CASLRGPHSYNEQFF.

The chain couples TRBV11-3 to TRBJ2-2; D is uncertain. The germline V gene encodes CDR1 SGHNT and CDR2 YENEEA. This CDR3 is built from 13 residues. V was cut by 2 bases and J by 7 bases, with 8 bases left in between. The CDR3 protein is CASSLSERGELFF. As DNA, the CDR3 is TGTGCCAGCAGCTTATCGGAACGCGGGGAGCTGTTTTTT.

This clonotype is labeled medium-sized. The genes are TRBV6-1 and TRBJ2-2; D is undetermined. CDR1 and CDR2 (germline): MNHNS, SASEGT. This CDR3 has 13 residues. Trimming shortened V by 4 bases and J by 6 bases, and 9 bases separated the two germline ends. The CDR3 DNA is TGTGCCAGCAGTGGAGCCGGAGCCGGGGAGCTGTTTTTT. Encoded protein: CASSGAGAGELFF.

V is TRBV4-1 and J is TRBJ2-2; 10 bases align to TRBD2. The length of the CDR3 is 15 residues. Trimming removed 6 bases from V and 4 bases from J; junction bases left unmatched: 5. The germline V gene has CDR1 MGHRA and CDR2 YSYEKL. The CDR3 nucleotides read TGCGCCAGCAGGAGCGGGGGGGTGGGCACCGGGGAGCTGTTTTTT. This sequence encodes CASRSGGVGTGELFF.

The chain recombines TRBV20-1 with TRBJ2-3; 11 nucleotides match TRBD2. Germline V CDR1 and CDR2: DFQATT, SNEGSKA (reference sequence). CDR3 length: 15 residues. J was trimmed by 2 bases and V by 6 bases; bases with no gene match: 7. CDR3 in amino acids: CSALGSGRVTDTQYF. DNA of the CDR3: TGCAGTGCCCTGGGTAGCGGGAGGGTCACAGATACGCAGTATTTT.

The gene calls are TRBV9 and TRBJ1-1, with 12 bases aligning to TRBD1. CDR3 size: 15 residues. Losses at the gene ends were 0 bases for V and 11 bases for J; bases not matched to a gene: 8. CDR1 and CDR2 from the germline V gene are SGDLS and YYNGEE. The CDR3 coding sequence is TGTGCCAGCAGCGTAGTAGGGACAGGGGGCGTTGAGGCTTTCTTT. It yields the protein CASSVVGTGGVEAFF.

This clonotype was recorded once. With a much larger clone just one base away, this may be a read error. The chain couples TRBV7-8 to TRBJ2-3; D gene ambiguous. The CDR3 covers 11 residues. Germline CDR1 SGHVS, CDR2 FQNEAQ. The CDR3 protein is CANSLTDTQYF. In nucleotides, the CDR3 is TGTGCCAACAGCCTCACAGATACGCAGTATTTT.

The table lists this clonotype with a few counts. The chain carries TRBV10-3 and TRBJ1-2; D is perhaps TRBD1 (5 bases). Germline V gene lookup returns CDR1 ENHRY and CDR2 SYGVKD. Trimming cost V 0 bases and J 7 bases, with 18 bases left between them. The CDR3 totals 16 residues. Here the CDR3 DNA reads TGTGCCATCAGTGAGTCGACTCAGGGAGGGGTAGGTGGCTACACCTTC. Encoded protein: CAISESTQGGVGGYTF.

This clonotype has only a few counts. CDR3 nucleotides: TGTGCCAGCTCACCACCGGCGTCCCCGGGGGAGCTGTTTTTT. Translated: CASSPPASPGELFF. The V call is TRBV18, the J call TRBJ2-2; unclear D gene. Per germline, CDR1 KGHSH and CDR2 LQKENI. The CDR3 is made up of 14 amino acids. Trimming removed 0 bases from V and 8 bases from J, with 10 bases in between.

CDR3 sequence reads: CASSTRTGNYEQFF. The CDR3 DNA sequence: TGTGCCAGCAGTACCCGGACAGGGAACTATGAGCAGTTCTTC. The rearrangement uses TRBV6-1 and TRBJ2-1; 8 nucleotides agree with TRBD1. CDR1 and CDR2 from the germline V gene are MNHNS and SASEGT. The CDR3 totals 14 residues. The V gene end was trimmed by 5 bases and the J gene end by 8 bases; junction bases not matched to a gene: 8.

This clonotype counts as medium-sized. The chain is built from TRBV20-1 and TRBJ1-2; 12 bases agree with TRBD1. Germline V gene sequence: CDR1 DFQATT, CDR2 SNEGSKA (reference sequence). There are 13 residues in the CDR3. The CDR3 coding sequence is TGCAGGGCTTACCGGGGGACAGGGGGCGGCTACACCTTC. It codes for CRAYRGTGGGYTF.

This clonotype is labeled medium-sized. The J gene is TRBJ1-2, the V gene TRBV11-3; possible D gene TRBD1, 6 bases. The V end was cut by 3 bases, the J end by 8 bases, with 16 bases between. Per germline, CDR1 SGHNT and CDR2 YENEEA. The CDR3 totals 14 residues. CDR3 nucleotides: TGTGCCAGCAGCTTCCCCGCCCAGGGGAAGGGCTACACCTTC. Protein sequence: CASSFPAQGKGYTF.

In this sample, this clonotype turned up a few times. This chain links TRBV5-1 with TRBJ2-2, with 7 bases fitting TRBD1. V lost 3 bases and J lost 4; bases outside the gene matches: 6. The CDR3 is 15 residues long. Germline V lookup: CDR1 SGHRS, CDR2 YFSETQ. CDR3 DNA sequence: TGCGCCAGCAGCTCCGACAGGGTTGGCACCGGGGAGCTGTTTTTT. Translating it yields CASSSDRVGTGELFF.

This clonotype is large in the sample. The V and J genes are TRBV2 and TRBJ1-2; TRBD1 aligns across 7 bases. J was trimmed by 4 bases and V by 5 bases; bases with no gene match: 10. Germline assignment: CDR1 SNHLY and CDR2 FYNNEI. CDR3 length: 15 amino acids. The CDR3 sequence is CASSFTDRVGYGYTF. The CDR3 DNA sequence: TGTGCCAGCAGTTTTACTGACAGGGTGGGCTATGGCTACACCTTC.

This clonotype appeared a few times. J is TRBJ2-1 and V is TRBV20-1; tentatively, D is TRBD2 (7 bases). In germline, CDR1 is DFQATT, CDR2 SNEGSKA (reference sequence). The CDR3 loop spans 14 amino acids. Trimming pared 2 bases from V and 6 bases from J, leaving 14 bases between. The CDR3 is CSARLRGGLNEQFF. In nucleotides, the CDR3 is TGCAGTGCTAGATTGAGGGGGGGCCTCAATGAGCAGTTCTTC.

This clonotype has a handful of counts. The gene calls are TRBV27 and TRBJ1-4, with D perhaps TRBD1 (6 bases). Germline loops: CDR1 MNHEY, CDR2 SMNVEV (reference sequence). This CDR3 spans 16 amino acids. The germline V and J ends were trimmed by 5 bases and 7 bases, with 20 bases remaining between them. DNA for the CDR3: TGTGCCAGCAGTAGAAAATGGCGGGGGCAGGGTGAAAAACTGTTTTTT. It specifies CASSRKWRGQGEKLFF.

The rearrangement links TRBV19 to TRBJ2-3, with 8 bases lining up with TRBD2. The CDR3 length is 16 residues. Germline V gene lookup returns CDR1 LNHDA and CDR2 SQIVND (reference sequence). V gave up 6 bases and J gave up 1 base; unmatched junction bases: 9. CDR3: CASRGRRGDRTDTQYF. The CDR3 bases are TGTGCCAGTAGAGGCAGGCGGGGGGACCGCACAGATACGCAGTATTTT.